Listed here are 10 T cell receptor beta chains from one sample, sequenced in a study of blood T cell repertoires in COVID-19. Produced via immunoSEQ multiplex PCR; TCRdb's table is partial and in-frame only. The table has 200,000 to 300,000 clones, about 88% seen once; the top ten hold roughly 3.9%. What was sequenced was peripheral blood. These receptors originate from a man between 60 and 75 years old who had recovered from COVID-19.

The chain links TRBV2 to TRBJ2-1, with 10 bases fitting TRBD2. V dropped 5 bases and J dropped 5; count of bases not matched to a gene: 6. Germline assignment: CDR1 SNHLY and CDR2 FYNNEI. The CDR3 length is 15 residues. The CDR3 here is CASSLSGGPNNEQFF. CDR3 nucleotide sequence: TGTGCCAGCAGTCTTAGCGGGGGGCCAAACAATGAGCAGTTCTTC.

The V gene is TRBV6-6, the J gene TRBJ1-3; TRBD1 matches 8 bases. Germline CDR1 MNHNY, CDR2 SVGAGI (reference sequence). The V gene end was trimmed by 11 bases and the J gene end by 2 bases; junction bases not matched to a gene: 5. The CDR3 is made up of 13 amino acids. DNA for the CDR3: TGTGCCTCGACAGGGGCTGCTGGAAACACCATATATTTT. Translation gives CASTGAAGNTIYF.

The genes are TRBV28 and TRBJ2-7; possibly TRBD2 for D (6 bases). The germline V gene has CDR1 MDHEN and CDR2 SYDVKM. The CDR3 extends over 15 amino acids. V lost 6 bases and J lost 1, with 16 bases in between. The DNA of the CDR3 is TGTGCCAGCAGCCGTCCCGGGACTGCTTCCTACGAGCAGTACTTC. As protein: CASSRPGTASYEQYF. Based on the CDR3 plus reference TRBV28 and TRBJ2-7, the full variable domain is DVKVTQSSRYLVKRTGEKVFLECVQDMDHENMFWYRQDPGLGLRLIYFSYDVKMKEKGDIPEGYSVSREKKERFSLILESASTNQTSMYLCASSRPGTASYEQYFGPGTRLTVT.

The chain joins TRBV27 to TRBJ1-2; possible D gene TRBD1, 6 bases. The CDR3 spans 13 residues. With 6 bases removed from V and 4 bases from J, the gap between germline ends came to 12 bases. CDR1 is MNHEY and CDR2 is SMNVEV in the germline V gene (reference sequence). In nucleotides, the CDR3 is TGTGCCAGCAGGCCAACAGGGAGCTATGGCTACACCTTC. It yields the protein CASRPTGSYGYTF.

This chain joins TRBV6-5 and TRBJ2-2, with 9 bases that match TRBD1. The ends lost 4 bases at V and 2 bases at J; junction bases unmatched: 5. This CDR3 comprises 16 residues. Germline V CDR1 and CDR2: MNHEY, SVGAGI. The CDR3 bases are TGTGCCAGCAGTTGGACGGGACAGGGAAACACCGGGGAGCTGTTTTTT. It encodes CASSWTGQGNTGELFF.

V and J are TRBV4-1 and TRBJ1-1; D gene unclear. V gave up 4 bases and J gave up 4 bases, with 16 bases separating them. This CDR3 has 15 residues. CDR1 and CDR2 from the germline V gene are MGHRA and YSYEKL. As DNA, the CDR3 is TGCGCCAGCAGCCCAACCAAGAGCGGGATCACTGAAGCTTTCTTT. Protein: CASSPTKSGITEAFF.

For the CDR3, the DNA is TGTGCCAGCAGTTACGGACAGGGCGATCAGCCCCAGCATTTT. It translates to CASSYGQGDQPQHF. The V call is TRBV6-5, the J call TRBJ1-5, with 8 positions matching TRBD1. The length of the CDR3 is 14 residues. The ends lost 2 bases at V and 5 bases at J; junction bases unmatched: 2. Germline CDR1 reads MNHEY; CDR2 reads SVGAGI.

This chain connects TRBV30 to TRBJ2-7; the D gene is possibly TRBD1 (5 bases). V lost 3 bases, J lost 2 bases, and 17 bases lay in between. The CDR3 is 15 residues long. CDR1 is GTSNPN, CDR2 SVGIG, per germline (reference sequence). The CDR3 nucleotides read TGTGCCTGGAGCGTACAGAAGGGGTGGGCCTACGAGCAGTACTTC. It is translated as CAWSVQKGWAYEQYF. Together with reference TRBV30 and TRBJ2-7, the CDR3 gives the full variable domain: SQTIHQWPATLVQPVGSPLSLECTVEGTSNPNLYWYRQAAGRGLQLLFYSVGIGQISSEVPQNLSASRPQDRQFILSSKKLLLSDSGFYLCAWSVQKGWAYEQYFGPGTRLTVT.

The V and J genes are TRBV6-5 and TRBJ1-1; unclear D gene. V lost 4 bases, J lost 9 bases, and 18 bases lay in between. Germline lookup yields CDR1 MNHEY and CDR2 SVGAGI. The CDR3 contains 14 residues. CDR3 region: CASSFSDPAGKAFF. The CDR3 DNA sequence: TGTGCCAGCAGTTTCTCGGACCCGGCGGGCAAAGCTTTCTTT.

The J gene is TRBJ2-1, the V gene TRBV6-5; D might be TRBD1 (6 bases). This CDR3 is 13 amino acids long. Per the germline V gene, CDR1 is MNHEY and CDR2 is SVGAGI. The V and J ends lost 6 bases and 9 bases respectively, with 15 bases between them. DNA of the CDR3: TGTGCCAGCAGAGGGACAAGTGTGAGTGAGCAGTTCTTC. Protein: CASRGTSVSEQFF.